A selection of T cell receptor beta chains follows, all from one sample in a study of PD-1 and CTLA-4 blockade in melanoma. TCRdb keeps only in-frame clones here, not all; method: immunoSEQ multiplex PCR. The sample shows 25,000 to 35,000 clones, approximately 88% of them seen only once. Sequenced material: CD8+ T cells from peripheral blood, taken before anti-PD-1 treatment. The receptors originated from a human donor with melanoma. The conserved cysteine and the conserved F or W are not part of the CDR3 here. Each record gives: D gene, V gene, CDR3 protein. The D gene is left open where the match is weak.

. TRBV11-2 ASSLEHGEQF
. TRBV24-1 ATSQGNTEAF
TRBD2 TRBV7-9 ASSPSGADNEQF
. TRBV18 ASWGASGGNEQF
. TRBV27 ASSSDNSYEQY
TRBD2 TRBV11-3 ASSQAGEEEQY
TRBD1 TRBV7-3 ASSSGQGAYNEQF
. TRBV30 AWRGMGGTEEETQY
. TRBV5-4 ASSLEAAHYEQY
. TRBV20-1 SARLGNEQF
TRBD1 TRBV27 ASSLNGQDEQF
TRBD1 TRBV19 ASSPGQGIDEQY
. TRBV7-9 ASSQTPDAQF
. TRBV5-1 ASSSTEGGELF
. TRBV5-1 ASSLDGGLGANVLT
. TRBV5-1 ASSSAGSYEQY
. TRBV29-1 SVEAETYGYT
. TRBV4-2 ASSQDRNTGELF
. TRBV11-3 ASSLEPSGELF
. TRBV4-1 ASSPAVTSNQPQH
. TRBV25-1 ASGGLSTDTQY
. TRBV2 ASCPLEGMNTEAF
. TRBV11-2 ASTPGSETEAF
. TRBV11-2 ASRRATGTSGNTIY
. TRBV9 ASSVGGRARADEQF
TRBD1 TRBV3-1/TRBV3-2 ASSQWGTVFEAF
TRBD1 TRBV7-6 ASSYGQGGVEQF
. TRBV3-1/TRBV3-2 ASSQADFPYEQY
. TRBV5-4 ASSLGNNMNTEAF
TRBD1 TRBV27 ASSSYGQGERYGYT
. TRBV7-9 ASSSNRELRNYGYT
TRBD1 TRBV19 ASSIPDRENYNEQF
. TRBV9 ASSDNLQGAAF
. TRBV5-1 ASSLEVSGTGQPQH
. TRBV5-5 ASSLALGTGTEAF
. TRBV6-1 ASSENRVWVDQPQH
. TRBV30 ASIRDLNTEAF
TRBD1 TRBV30 AWSGTGGINEQY
. TRBV11-2 ASSLDQETQY
. TRBV19 ASSIEGHVRELF
TRBD1 TRBV5-6 ASRLTGEVTDTQY
. TRBV29-1 SIAGLGNTIY
TRBD2 TRBV30 AWSLGLVNEQF
. TRBV5-1 ASSPTEAYEQY
. TRBV6-1 ASSEGEGGTEAF
. TRBV6-4 ASSQSPGSTDTQY
. TRBV21-1 ASSKVGTSGLPTPDTQY
. TRBV24-1 ATSDLWQGQETQY
. TRBV27 ASSPNHRESNEKLF
. TRBV30 AWSVHGTTGELF
. TRBV27 ASSLAGAYGYT
. TRBV29-1 SARPQGLNYGYT